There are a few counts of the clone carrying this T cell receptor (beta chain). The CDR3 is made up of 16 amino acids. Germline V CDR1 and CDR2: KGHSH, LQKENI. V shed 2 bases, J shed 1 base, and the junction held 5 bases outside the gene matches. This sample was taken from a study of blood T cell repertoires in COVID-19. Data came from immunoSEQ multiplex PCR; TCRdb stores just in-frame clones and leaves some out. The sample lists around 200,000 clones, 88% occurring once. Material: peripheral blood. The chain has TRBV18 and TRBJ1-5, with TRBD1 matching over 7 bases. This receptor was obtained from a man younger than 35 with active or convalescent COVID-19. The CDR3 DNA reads TGTGCCAGCTCACCAGAACAGGGGAAAAGCAATCAGCCCCAGCATTTT. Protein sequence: CASSPEQGKSNQPQHF.